These 23 T cell receptor beta chains were all obtained from the same sample, sequenced in a study of blood T cells in healthy people across ages. Alongside a J-beta primer mix, a sample-barcoded 5' primer served in a second PCR lasting roughly 6 to 11 cycles. TCRdb reprocessed the 5' RACE reads with MiXCR, giving one entry per CDR3 protein. Found here are under 800,000 distinct CDR3 sequences, roughly 43% of them singletons; the top ten hold about 20%. The specimen was blood. These receptors were taken from a woman aged 55-69 years in good health.

The chain employs TRBV4-3 and TRBJ1-1; D is perhaps TRBD1 (5 bases). V lost 0 bases and J lost 4, with 9 bases in between. This CDR3 has 14 residues. Per germline, CDR1 LGHNA and CDR2 YSLEER. CDR3 bases: TGCGCCAGCAGCCAAGAGGGGGGTCGCACTGAAGCTTTCTTT. Its protein is CASSQEGGRTEAFF.

This sequence joins TRBV12-5 and TRBJ2-4, with D perhaps assigned TRBD1 or TRBD2 (5 bases each). The DNA end is a closer match to TRBJ2-7, so the J assignment may be wrong. CDR1 and CDR2 (germline): LGHNT, FRNRAP. This CDR3 has 12 residues. CDR3 amino acids: CASRAGSYEQYF. In nucleotides, the CDR3 is TGTGCTAGTCGGGCAGGGAGTTACGAGCAGTACTTC.

Turning to this clonotype: Possible read error: a much larger clone is one base away. This chain joins TRBV29-1 and TRBJ2-5, with 9 nucleotides matching TRBD1. The better agreement between TRBJ2-7 and the DNA end casts doubt on the J call. Germline V gene sequence: CDR1 SQVTM, CDR2 ANQGSEA. The CDR3 has 11 amino acids. The CDR3 protein is CSVGQGCEQYF. CDR3 DNA sequence: TGCAGCGTGGGACAGGGCTGCGAGCAGTACTTC.

The chain employs TRBV24-1 and TRBJ2-7; D assignment may be TRBD1 or TRBD2 (5 bases each). V was clipped by 2 bases and J by 6 bases, with 10 bases between them. CDR1 KGHDR and CDR2 SFDVKD come from the germline V gene. CDR3 length equals 13 residues. CDR3 DNA sequence: TGTGCCACCAGTGATTCTGGGACCACCGAGCAGTACTTC. This gives the protein CATSDSGTTEQYF.

This clonotype was seen a handful of times. V is TRBV7-6 and J is TRBJ1-2; 9 bases align to TRBD1. The germline V gene encodes CDR1 SGHVS and CDR2 FNYEAQ. CDR3 size: 16 residues. J gave up 4 bases and V 1 base, and 7 bases lay outside the gene matches. As DNA, the CDR3 is TGTGCCAGCAGCTTAGAGACAGGGGGTTTTGCCTATGGCTACACCTTC. The encoded protein is CASSLETGGFAYGYTF.

This clonotype was picked up a small number of times. The chain uses TRBV29-1 and TRBJ1-2; D is possibly TRBD1 (6 bases). The CDR3 is made up of 13 amino acids. Germline values: CDR1 SQVTM, CDR2 ANQGSEA. V was shortened by 7 bases and J by 4 bases, with 16 bases between the two germline ends. The CDR3 protein is CSAGRDTGYGYTF. CDR3 coding DNA: TGCAGCGCTGGCCGGGACACTGGCTATGGCTACACCTTC.

The J gene is TRBJ2-3, the V gene TRBV27; D may be TRBD2 (5 bases). This CDR3 comprises 16 residues. V was pared by 2 bases and J by 0 bases, with 12 bases between. The V gene's germline CDR1 is MNHEY and CDR2 SMNVEV (reference sequence). CDR3 nucleotides: TGTGCCAGCAGTTTAGGGGTAGCGACAAGCACAGATACGCAGTATTTT. Amino acids: CASSLGVATSTDTQYF.

The chain employs TRBV20-1 and TRBJ2-5; 7 nucleotides agree with TRBD1. Germline V gene lookup returns CDR1 DFQATT and CDR2 SNEGSKA (reference sequence). V lost 6 bases to trimming and J lost 3 bases; unmatched junction nucleotides: 7. The CDR3 length is 13 residues. As DNA, the CDR3 is TGCAGTGCAGCTCAAGGGGGCGAAGAGACCCAGTACTTC. It is translated as CSAAQGGEETQYF.

The chain has TRBV29-1 and TRBJ1-2; the match to TRBD1 covers 11 bases. This CDR3 has 15 residues. CDR1 and CDR2 from the germline V gene are SQVTM and ANQGSEA. The V segment lost 3 bases and the J segment 5 bases; nucleotides outside the gene matches: 8. This chain's CDR3 is CSVDRTGGAEYGYTF. CDR3 nucleotide sequence: TGCAGCGTTGACCGGACAGGGGGCGCTGAGTATGGCTACACCTTC.

The rearrangement joins TRBV4-3 to TRBJ2-5; D gene uncertain. The germline V and J ends were trimmed by 1 base and 7 bases, with 7 bases remaining between them. The CDR3 runs to 12 residues. Germline-derived CDR1 and CDR2 are LGHNA and YSLEER. In nucleotides, the CDR3 is TGCGCCAGCAGCCAAGCGCTCGGGACCCAGTACTTC. Translated: CASSQALGTQYF.

This clonotype was seen more than once but under ten times. The rearrangement links TRBV24-1 to TRBJ1-5; D unclear. Germline-derived CDR1 and CDR2 are KGHDR and SFDVKD. Trimming left V 5 bases short and J 2 bases short, with 9 bases between. The CDR3 runs 14 residues. The CDR3 is CATSVAGGNQPQHF. The CDR3 nucleotides are TGTGCCACCAGTGTGGCAGGAGGCAATCAGCCCCAGCATTTT.

The chain joins TRBV19 to TRBJ2-6; possible D gene TRBD1, 6 bases. The CDR3 is made up of 16 amino acids. Germline V lookup: CDR1 LNHDA, CDR2 SQIVND (reference sequence). Trimming removed 7 bases at V and 3 bases at J, with 16 bases between. In DNA form, the CDR3 reads TGTGCCAGTATAAGGCAGGGGATGGGTGGGGCCAACGTCCTGACTTTC. Translating it yields CASIRQGMGGANVLTF.

This clonotype was counted only a few times. The V gene is TRBV12-3 or TRBV12-4, the J gene TRBJ2-7, with 7 bases fitting TRBD2. Unmatched junction bases numbered 12, after V lost 1 base and J lost 0 bases. There are 18 residues in the CDR3. CDR3 amino acids: CASSLESEGLAVSYEQYF. The CDR3 bases are TGTGCCAGCAGTTTAGAGTCGGAGGGGCTAGCGGTCTCCTACGAGCAGTACTTC.

The chain recombines TRBV29-1 with TRBJ1-1, with D possibly being TRBD1 (5 bases). V gave up 7 bases and J gave up 1 base, with 13 bases separating them. The germline V gene encodes CDR1 SQVTM and CDR2 ANQGSEA. The CDR3 length is 13 residues. The CDR3 DNA reads as TGCAGCGCCGAAGGGGTTAGGAACACTGAAGCTTTCTTT. Amino acids: CSAEGVRNTEAFF.

CDR3 amino acids: CASRETGAYTDTQYF. In DNA, the CDR3 is TGTGCCAGCAGGGAGACAGGGGCCTACACAGATACGCAGTATTTT. The V call is TRBV6-2 or TRBV6-3, the J call TRBJ2-3, with 8 positions matching TRBD1. Germline CDR1 MNHEY, CDR2 SVGEGT. V shed 6 bases and J 2 bases; nucleotides not matched to a gene: 7. The CDR3 has 15 residues.

This rearrangement joins TRBV13 to TRBJ2-7; 8 bases align to TRBD1. The CDR3 is 15 amino acids. CDR1 and CDR2 (germline): PRHDT, FYEKMQ (reference sequence). After removal of 4 bases from V and 3 bases from J, the junction contained 8 bases not matched to a gene. CDR3 amino acids: CASSSLDRALYEQYF. CDR3 nucleotide sequence: TGTGCCAGCAGCTCCTTGGACAGGGCACTCTACGAGCAGTACTTC.

This chain links TRBV13 with TRBJ2-7, with TRBD2 as a possible D gene (6 bases). Judging by the DNA end, TRBJ2-5 fits better; the J call may be wrong. The CDR3 length is 13 residues. From germline, CDR1 is PRHDT and CDR2 FYEKMQ (reference sequence). CDR3 sequence (DNA): TGTGCCAGCAGCCAGACTAGGGGCGAGACCCAGTACTTC. As protein: CASSQTRGETQYF.

This clonotype occurred a few times. This chain uses TRBV29-1 with TRBJ2-7; possibly TRBD1 or TRBD2 for D (5 bases each). V lost 5 bases and J lost 2, with 13 bases in between. This CDR3 has 13 amino acids. Germline CDR1 reads SQVTM; CDR2 reads ANQGSEA. CDR3 residues: CSVSGTATYEQYF. CDR3 coding DNA: TGCAGCGTTTCCGGGACCGCGACCTACGAGCAGTACTTC.

This sequence joins TRBV20-1 and TRBJ1-2; D gene uncertain. The CDR3 runs 14 residues. The V gene lost 6 bases and the J gene lost 2 bases, with 16 bases spanning the gap. Germline CDR1 reads DFQATT; CDR2 reads SNEGSKA (reference sequence). CDR3 region: CSALKDGLNYGYTF. In DNA form, the CDR3 reads TGCAGTGCCTTAAAGGACGGCTTAAACTATGGCTACACCTTC.

This clonotype was counted only a few times. The rearrangement links TRBV4-2 to TRBJ1-1; unclear D gene. The germline V gene has CDR1 LGHNA and CDR2 YNFKEQ. This CDR3 comprises 17 residues. The V end lost 1 base, the J end lost 2 bases, and 17 bases lay between the germline ends. The CDR3 DNA sequence: TGTGCCAGCAGCCAAGGCTCCTCGTCGAGGAGAAACACTGAAGCTTTCTTT. This codes for CASSQGSSSRRNTEAFF.

This clonotype was seen a handful of times. The rearrangement joins TRBV28 to TRBJ1-2; no clear D. This CDR3 comprises 15 residues. The germline V gene has CDR1 MDHEN and CDR2 SYDVKM. V lost 7 bases and J 4 bases, leaving 19 bases between the germline ends. The CDR3 bases are TGTGCCAGCACCAATTTAGTGTCGGTGATCTATGGCTACACCTTC. It specifies CASTNLVSVIYGYTF.

This clonotype showed up just once. The chain is built from TRBV11-2 and TRBJ2-1; D might be TRBD2 (5 bases). The CDR3 is 12 residues long. V lost 4 bases, J lost 6 bases, and 7 bases lay in between. Germline V lookup: CDR1 SGHAT, CDR2 FQNNGV. CDR3: CASSSGLNEQFF. DNA for the CDR3: TGTGCCAGCAGCTCCGGACTCAATGAGCAGTTCTTC.

The chain is built from TRBV19 and TRBJ2-7; D remains unclear. Per the germline V gene, CDR1 is LNHDA and CDR2 is SQIVND (reference sequence). V lost 4 bases and J lost 5, with 12 bases in between. CDR3 length: 13 residues. The CDR3 here is CASSNRAYDEQYF. CDR3 bases: TGTGCCAGTAGTAACCGGGCCTACGACGAGCAGTACTTC.